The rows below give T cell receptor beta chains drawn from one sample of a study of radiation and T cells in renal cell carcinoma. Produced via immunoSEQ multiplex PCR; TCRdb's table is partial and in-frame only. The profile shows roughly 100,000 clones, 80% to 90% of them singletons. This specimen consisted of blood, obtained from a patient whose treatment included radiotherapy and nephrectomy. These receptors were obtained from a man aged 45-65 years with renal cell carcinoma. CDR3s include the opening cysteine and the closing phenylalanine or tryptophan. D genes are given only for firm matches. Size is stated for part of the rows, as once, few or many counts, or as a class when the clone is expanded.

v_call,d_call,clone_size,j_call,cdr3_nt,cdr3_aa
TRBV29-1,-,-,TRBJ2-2,TGCAGCTTCCGAATCCAGGCAACGAACACCGGGGAGCTGTTTTTT,CSFRIQATNTGELFF
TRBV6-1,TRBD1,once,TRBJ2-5,TGTGCCAGCAGTGAGACAGGGATCCAAGAGACCCAGTACTTC,CASSETGIQETQYF
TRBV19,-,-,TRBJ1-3,TGTGCCAGTAGGACCCGAAGGGAATCTGGAAACACCATATATTTT,CASRTRRESGNTIYF
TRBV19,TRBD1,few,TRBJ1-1,TGTGCCAGTAGTCGGGGACAGTTTAAGAACACTGAAGCTTTCTTT,CASSRGQFKNTEAFF
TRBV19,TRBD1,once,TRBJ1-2,TGTGCCAGTAGTACGGACAGGGGGCATGGCTACACCTTC,CASSTDRGHGYTF
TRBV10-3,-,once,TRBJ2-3,TGTGCCATCAGTGAGAGGGTAGGTGACAGACCCCCGGACGCAGATACGCAGTATTTT,CAISERVGDRPPDADTQYF
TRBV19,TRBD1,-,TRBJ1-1,TGTGCCAGTAGCTTGGTGACAGGGCGGAACACTGAAGCTTTCTTT,CASSLVTGRNTEAFF
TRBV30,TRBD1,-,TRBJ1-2,TGTGCCTACTGGACAGGGAAAGAGAATGGCTACACCTTC,CAYWTGKENGYTF
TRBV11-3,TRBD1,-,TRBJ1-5,TGTGCCAGCAGCTACGGGACAGGGGATAGCAATCAGCCCCAGCATTTT,CASSYGTGDSNQPQHF
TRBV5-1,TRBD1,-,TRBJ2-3,TGCGCCAGCAGCTTGAGGACTCAGGGGGCGGATACGCAGTATTTT,CASSLRTQGADTQYF
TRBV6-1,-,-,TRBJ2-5,TGTGCCAGCGCGTGGCAGGGGAGGGCAGAGACCCAGTACTTC,CASAWQGRAETQYF
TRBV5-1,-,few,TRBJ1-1,TGCGCCAGCAGCTTGGGGGCAGGGCCGAACACTGAAGCTTTCTTT,CASSLGAGPNTEAFF
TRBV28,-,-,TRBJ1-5,TGTGCCAGCAGTTTACGCTTACAGGGAGATCAGCCCCAGCATTTT,CASSLRLQGDQPQHF
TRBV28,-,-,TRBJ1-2,TGTGCCAGCAGTTTTTCAGGCTATGGCTACACCTTC,CASSFSGYGYTF
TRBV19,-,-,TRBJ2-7,TGTGCCAGTAGTAGTGGGGTACACAACTCCTACGAGCAGTACTTC,CASSSGVHNSYEQYF
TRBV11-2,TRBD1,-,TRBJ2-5,TGTGCCAGCAGCCCGAGCGCCGGGACAGCTATAGGGGCCCAGTACTTC,CASSPSAGTAIGAQYF
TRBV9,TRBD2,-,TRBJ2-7,TGTGCCAGCAGCGTAGGTAGCGGGGGAGCCTACGAGCAGTACTTC,CASSVGSGGAYEQYF
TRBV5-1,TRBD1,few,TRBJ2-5,TGCGCCAGCAGCGGGGGGACAGGGGGCTACCAAGAGACCCAGTACTTC,CASSGGTGGYQETQYF
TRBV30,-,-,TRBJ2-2,TGTGCCTGGAGTGGGGGGGTGAACACCGGGGAGCTGTTTTTT,CAWSGGVNTGELFF
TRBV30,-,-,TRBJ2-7,TGTGCCTGGATCTTCCGGACCGAAACCTACGAGCAGTACTTC,CAWIFRTETYEQYF
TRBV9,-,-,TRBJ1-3,TGTGCCAGCAGCGCACAGGGCACTTCTGGAAACACCATATATTTT,CASSAQGTSGNTIYF
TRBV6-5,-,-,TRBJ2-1,TGTGCCAGCAGTCTTCTTAGCGGTTATCGGAATGAGCAGTTCTTC,CASSLLSGYRNEQFF
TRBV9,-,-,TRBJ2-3,TGTGCCAGCAGCGTAGATGTTAGTAGACTCAGCACAGATACGCAGTATTTT,CASSVDVSRLSTDTQYF
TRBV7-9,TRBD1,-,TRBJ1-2,TGTGCCAGCAGCTTAGTGGCGGGACAGGATAATGGCTACACCTTC,CASSLVAGQDNGYTF
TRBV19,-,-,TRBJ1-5,TGTGCCAGTAACTCTCTCGCGCCCCAAGACGGTTCCAATCAGCCCCAGCATTTT,CASNSLAPQDGSNQPQHF
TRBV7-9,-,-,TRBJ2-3,TGTGCCAGCAGCTTAGTAGCGGCAAGGAGCACAGATACGCAGTATTTT,CASSLVAARSTDTQYF
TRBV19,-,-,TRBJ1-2,TGTGCCAGTAGCCTCGCGGGGTCTTCGTTCGTGCGCTATGGCTACACCTTC,CASSLAGSSFVRYGYTF
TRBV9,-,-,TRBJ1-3,TGTGCCAGCAGCGGTCCAGGGGTTGGACCTGGAAACACCATATATTTT,CASSGPGVGPGNTIYF
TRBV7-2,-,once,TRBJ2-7,TGTGCCAGCAAAAAGGGGCGGGATAACTACGAGCAGTACTTC,CASKKGRDNYEQYF
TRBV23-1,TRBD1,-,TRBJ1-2,TGCGCCAGCAGTCAATTGGGCGACAGGGACTCGAAGAAGTATGGCTACACCTTC,CASSQLGDRDSKKYGYTF
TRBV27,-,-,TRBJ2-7,TGTGCCAGCAGCCTCGGGCCTCTCTACGAGCAGTACTTC,CASSLGPLYEQYF
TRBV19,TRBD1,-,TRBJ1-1,TGTGCCAGTAGTCTATCCGGGACAGGGCCCTATTTGAACACTGAAGCTTTCTTT,CASSLSGTGPYLNTEAFF
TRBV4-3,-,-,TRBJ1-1,TGCGCCAGCAGCATTCGCGGACAGTTGAACACTGAAGCTTTCTTT,CASSIRGQLNTEAFF
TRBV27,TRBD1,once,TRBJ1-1,TGTGCCAGCAGTTTATCGGGACAGGGGGTCGGTGAAGCTTTCTTT,CASSLSGQGVGEAFF
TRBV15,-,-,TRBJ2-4,TGTGCCACCAGCAGGAGGACAGAAAGCATGCGGGAGAAAAACATTCAGTACTTC,CATSRRTESMREKNIQYF
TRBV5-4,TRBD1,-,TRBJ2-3,TGTGCCAGCAGCTTGGCCGACAGGGATCAGTATTTT,CASSLADRDQYF
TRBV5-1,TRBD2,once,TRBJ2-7,TGCGCCAGCAGCCCCGGGACTAGCGGGCTCGAGCAGTACTTC,CASSPGTSGLEQYF
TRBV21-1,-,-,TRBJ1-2,TGTGCCAGCAGCAAGGGGGACAGGGACTATGGCTACACCTTC,CASSKGDRDYGYTF
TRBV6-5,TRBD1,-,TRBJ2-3,TGTGCCAGCAGTTTGGGACAGCACACAGATACGCAGTATTTT,CASSLGQHTDTQYF